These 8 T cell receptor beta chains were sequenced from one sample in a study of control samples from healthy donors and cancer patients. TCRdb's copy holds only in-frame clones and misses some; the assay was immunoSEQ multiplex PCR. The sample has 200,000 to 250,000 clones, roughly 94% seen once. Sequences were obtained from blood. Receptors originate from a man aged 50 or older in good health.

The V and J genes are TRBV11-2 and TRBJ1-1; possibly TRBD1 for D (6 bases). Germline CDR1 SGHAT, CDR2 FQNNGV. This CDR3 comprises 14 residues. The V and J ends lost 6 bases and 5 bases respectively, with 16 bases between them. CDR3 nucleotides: TGTGCCAGCAGGCTTTACAGGGATGGTACTGAAGCTTTCTTT. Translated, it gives CASRLYRDGTEAFF.

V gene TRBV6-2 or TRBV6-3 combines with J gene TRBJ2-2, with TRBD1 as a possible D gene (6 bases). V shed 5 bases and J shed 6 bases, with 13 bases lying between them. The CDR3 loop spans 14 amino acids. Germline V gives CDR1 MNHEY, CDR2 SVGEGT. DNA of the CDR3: TGTGCCAGCAGTATTAACAGGGTCCCCGGGGAGCTGTTTTTT. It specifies CASSINRVPGELFF.

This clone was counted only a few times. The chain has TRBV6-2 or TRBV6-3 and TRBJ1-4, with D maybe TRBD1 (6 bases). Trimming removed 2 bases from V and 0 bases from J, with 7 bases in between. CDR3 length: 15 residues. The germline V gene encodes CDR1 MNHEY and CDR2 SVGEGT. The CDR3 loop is CASSYPGATNEKLFF. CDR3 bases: TGTGCCAGCAGTTACCCAGGGGCAACTAATGAAAAACTGTTTTTT.

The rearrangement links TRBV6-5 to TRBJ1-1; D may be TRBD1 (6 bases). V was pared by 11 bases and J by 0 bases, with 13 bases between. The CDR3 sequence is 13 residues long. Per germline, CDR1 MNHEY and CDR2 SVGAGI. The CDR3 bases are TGTGCCGTCCTAGGACAGCTGAACACTGAAGCTTTCTTT. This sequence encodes CAVLGQLNTEAFF.

In DNA form, the CDR3 reads TGTGCCACAAGATCAGGGGGCCGTACCGGGGAGCTGTTTTTT. This translates into CATRSGGRTGELFF. The chain couples TRBV6-5 to TRBJ2-2; 8 bases line up with TRBD1. CDR3 size: 14 residues. Trimming removed 10 bases from V and 5 bases from J; junction bases left unmatched: 9. CDR1 is MNHEY and CDR2 is SVGAGI in the germline V gene.

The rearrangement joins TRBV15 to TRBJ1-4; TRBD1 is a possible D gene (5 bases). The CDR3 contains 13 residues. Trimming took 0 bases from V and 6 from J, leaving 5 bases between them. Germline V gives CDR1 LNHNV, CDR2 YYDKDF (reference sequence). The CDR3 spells CATSREGDEKLFF. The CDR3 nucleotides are TGTGCCACCAGCAGAGAGGGGGATGAAAAACTGTTTTTT. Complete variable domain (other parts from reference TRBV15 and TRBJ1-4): DAMVIQNPRYQVTQFGKPVTLSCSQTLNHNVMYWYQQKSSQAPKLLFHYYDKDFNNEADTPDNFQSRRPNTSFCFLDIRSPGLGDTAMYLCATSREGDEKLFFGSGTQLSVL.

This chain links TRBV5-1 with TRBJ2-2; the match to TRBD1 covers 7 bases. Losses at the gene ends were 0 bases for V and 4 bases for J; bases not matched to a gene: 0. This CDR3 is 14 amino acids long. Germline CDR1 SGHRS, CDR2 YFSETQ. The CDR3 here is CASSLDRGTGELFF. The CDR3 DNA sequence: TGCGCCAGCAGCTTGGACAGGGGCACCGGGGAGCTGTTTTTT. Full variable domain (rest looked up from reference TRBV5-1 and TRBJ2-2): KAGVTQTPRYLIKTRGQQVTLSCSPISGHRSVSWYQQTPGQGLQFLFEYFSETQRNKGNFPGRFSGRQFSNSRSEMNVSTLELGDSALYLCASSLDRGTGELFFGEGSRLTVL.

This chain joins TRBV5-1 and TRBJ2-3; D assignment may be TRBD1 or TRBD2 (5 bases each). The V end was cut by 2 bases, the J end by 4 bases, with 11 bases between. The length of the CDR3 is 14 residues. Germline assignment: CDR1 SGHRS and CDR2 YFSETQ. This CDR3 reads CASSFSGTADTQYF. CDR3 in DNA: TGCGCCAGCAGCTTCTCAGGGACCGCAGATACGCAGTATTTT.